This paragraph reports one T cell receptor (beta chain). The data are from a study of CD8 T cells in Susac syndrome. Study-level background: Patients with Susac syndrome had blood drawn and were at that point therapy-naive, on corticosteroids, or on intravenous immunoglobulin alone.

Germline CDR1 reads GTSNPN; CDR2 reads SVGIG (reference sequence). The CDR3 covers 14 residues. V lost 2 bases, J lost 4 bases, and 5 bases stayed unmatched. cDNA came from about 0.5 to 1 ug RNA primed by random hexamers. An immunoSEQ multiplex PCR amplified TCR beta CDR3 over 54 Vbeta and 13 Jbeta. In TCRdb, the immunoSEQ multiplex PCR reads were re-called with MiXCR into one record per CDR3 protein. Of around 170,000 distinct CDR3 sequences in the sample, 95% to 97% were seen once. The chain is built from TRBV30 and TRBJ2-5; 9 nucleotides match TRBD2. Sequenced material: CD4+ T cells from PBMCs. This clonotype was sampled from a human donor with Susac syndrome. In nucleotides, the CDR3 is TGTGCCTGGAGTCATAGCGGGAGCCCAGAGACCCAGTACTTC. Amino acid sequence: CAWSHSGSPETQYF. Based on the CDR3 plus reference TRBV30 and TRBJ2-5, the full variable domain is SQTIHQWPATLVQPVGSPLSLECTVEGTSNPNLYWYRQAAGRGLQLLFYSVGIGQISSEVPQNLSASRPQDRQFILSSKKLLLSDSGFYLCAWSHSGSPETQYFGPGTRLLVL.